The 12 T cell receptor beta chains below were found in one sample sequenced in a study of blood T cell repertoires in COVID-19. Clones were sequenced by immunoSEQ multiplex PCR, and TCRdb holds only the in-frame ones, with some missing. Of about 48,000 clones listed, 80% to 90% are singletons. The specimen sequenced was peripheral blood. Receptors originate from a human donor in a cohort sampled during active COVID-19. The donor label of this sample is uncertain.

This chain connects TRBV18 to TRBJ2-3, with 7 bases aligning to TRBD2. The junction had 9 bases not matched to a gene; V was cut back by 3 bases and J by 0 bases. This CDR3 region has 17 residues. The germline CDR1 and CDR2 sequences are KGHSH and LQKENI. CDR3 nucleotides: TGTGCCAGCTCACCCCCAGTGAGCGGGGCTAGCACAGATACGCAGTATTTT. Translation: CASSPPVSGASTDTQYF.

This chain's CDR3 is CASSTGRGVYGYTF. In DNA form, the CDR3 reads TGTGCCAGCAGTACAGGGAGAGGGGTCTATGGCTACACCTTC. V is TRBV6-5 and J is TRBJ1-2; D is perhaps TRBD1 (6 bases). From germline, CDR1 is MNHEY and CDR2 SVGAGI. The CDR3 has 14 residues. V gave up 5 bases and J gave up 4 bases, with 14 bases separating them.

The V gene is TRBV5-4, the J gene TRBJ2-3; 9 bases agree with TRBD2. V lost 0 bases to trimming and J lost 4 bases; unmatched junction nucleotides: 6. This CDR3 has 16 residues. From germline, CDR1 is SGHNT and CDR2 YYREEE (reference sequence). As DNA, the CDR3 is TGTGCCAGCAGCTTGGCTGCGGGGGGGCTGGCAGATACGCAGTATTTT. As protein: CASSLAAGGLADTQYF. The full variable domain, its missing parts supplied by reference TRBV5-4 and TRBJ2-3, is ETGVTQSPTHLIKTRGQQVTLRCSSQSGHNTVSWYQQALGQGPQFIFQYYREEENGRGNFPPRFSGLQFPNYSSELNVNALELDDSALYLCASSLAAGGLADTQYFGPGTRLTVL.

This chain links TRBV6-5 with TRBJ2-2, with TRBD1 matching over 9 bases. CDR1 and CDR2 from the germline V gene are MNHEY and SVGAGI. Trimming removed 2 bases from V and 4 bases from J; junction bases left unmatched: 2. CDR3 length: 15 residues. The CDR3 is CASSYNRGRTGELFF. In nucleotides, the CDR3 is TGTGCCAGCAGTTACAACAGGGGGCGCACCGGGGAGCTGTTTTTT.

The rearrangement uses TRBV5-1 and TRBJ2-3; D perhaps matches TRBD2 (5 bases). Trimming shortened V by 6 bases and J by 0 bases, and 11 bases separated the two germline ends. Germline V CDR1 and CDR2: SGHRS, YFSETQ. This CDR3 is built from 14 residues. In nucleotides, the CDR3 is TGCGCCAGCACTGAGCGGACTAGCACAGATACGCAGTATTTT. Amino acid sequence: CASTERTSTDTQYF.

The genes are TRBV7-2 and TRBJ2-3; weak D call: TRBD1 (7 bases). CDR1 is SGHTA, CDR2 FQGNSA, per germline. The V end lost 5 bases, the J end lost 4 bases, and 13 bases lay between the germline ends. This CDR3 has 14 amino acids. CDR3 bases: TGTGCCAGCAGCCCAGGGGGGAGCTCAGATACGCAGTATTTT. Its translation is CASSPGGSSDTQYF.

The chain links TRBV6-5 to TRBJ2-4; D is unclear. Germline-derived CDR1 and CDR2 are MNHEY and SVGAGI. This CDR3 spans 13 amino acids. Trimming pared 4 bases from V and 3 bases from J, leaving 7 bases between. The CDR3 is CASSSNSKNIQYF. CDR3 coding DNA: TGTGCCAGCAGTTCGAACAGCAAAAACATTCAGTACTTC.

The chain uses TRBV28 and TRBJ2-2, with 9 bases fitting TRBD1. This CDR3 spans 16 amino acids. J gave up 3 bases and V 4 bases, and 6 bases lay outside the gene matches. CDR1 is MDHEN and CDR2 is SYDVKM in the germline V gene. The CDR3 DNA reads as TGTGCCAGCAGTTGGGGGGACAGGGATTACACCGGGGAGCTGTTTTTT. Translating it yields CASSWGDRDYTGELFF.

The CDR3 sequence: CASSQDLGAIPQYF. The CDR3 nucleotides are TGTGCCAGCAGCCAAGATCTAGGAGCAATTCCGCAGTATTTT. J is TRBJ2-3 and V is TRBV4-2, with unresolved D. V dropped 0 bases and J dropped 10 bases, with 14 bases sitting between them. The CDR3 consists of 14 residues. Germline-derived CDR1 and CDR2 are LGHNA and YNFKEQ.

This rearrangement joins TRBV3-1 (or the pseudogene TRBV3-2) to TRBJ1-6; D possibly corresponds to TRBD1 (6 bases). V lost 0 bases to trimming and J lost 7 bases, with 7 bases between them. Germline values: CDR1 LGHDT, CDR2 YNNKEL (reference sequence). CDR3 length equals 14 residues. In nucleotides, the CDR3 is TGTGCCAGCAGCCAAGAACAGGGAAATTCACCCCTCCACTTT. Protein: CASSQEQGNSPLHF.

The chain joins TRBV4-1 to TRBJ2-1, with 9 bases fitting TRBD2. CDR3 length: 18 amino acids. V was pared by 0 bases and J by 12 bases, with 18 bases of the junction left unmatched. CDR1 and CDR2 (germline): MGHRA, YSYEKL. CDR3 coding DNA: TGCGCCAGCAGCCAAGATACCCCAGTGGCTAGCGGGGTGGAAGGGCAGTTCTTC. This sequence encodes CASSQDTPVASGVEGQFF.

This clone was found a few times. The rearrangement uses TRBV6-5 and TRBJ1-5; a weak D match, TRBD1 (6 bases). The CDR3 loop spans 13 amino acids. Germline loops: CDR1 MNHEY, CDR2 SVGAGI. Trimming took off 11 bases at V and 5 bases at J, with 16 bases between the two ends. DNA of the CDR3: TGTGCCGTTGGCGGGGGGGCGCATCAGCCCCAGCATTTT. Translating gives CAVGGGAHQPQHF.